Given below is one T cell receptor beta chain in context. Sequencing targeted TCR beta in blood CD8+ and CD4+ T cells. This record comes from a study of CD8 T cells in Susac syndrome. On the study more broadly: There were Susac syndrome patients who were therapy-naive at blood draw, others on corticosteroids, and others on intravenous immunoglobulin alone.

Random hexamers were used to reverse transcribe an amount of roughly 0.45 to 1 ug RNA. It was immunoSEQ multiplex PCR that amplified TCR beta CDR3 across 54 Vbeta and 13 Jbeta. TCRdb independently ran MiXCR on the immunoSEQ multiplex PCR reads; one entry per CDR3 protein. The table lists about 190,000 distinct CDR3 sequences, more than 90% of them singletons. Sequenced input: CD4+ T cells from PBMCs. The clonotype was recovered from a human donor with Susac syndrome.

This CDR3 reads CAWELGQGNGYTF. The DNA for the CDR3 is TGTGCCTGGGAACTGGGACAGGGAAATGGCTACACCTTC. J is TRBJ1-2 and V is TRBV30, with 9 bases that match TRBD1. CDR3 size: 13 residues. Germline V lookup: CDR1 GTSNPN, CDR2 SVGIG (reference sequence). The junction had 7 bases not matched to a gene; V was cut back by 5 bases and J by 6 bases.